The sequence of this TCR beta chain was determined in a study of T cell responses to AZD1222 COVID-19 vaccine (TCRdb year 2021). Background on the whole study: Because spike-specific TCR depth and breadth did not differ between the two schedules, AZD1222 recipients who got a second dose at roughly 4 weeks were pooled with those who got a second dose at roughly 12 weeks. A total of roughly 240 trial participants underwent TCR sequencing, of whom 200 to 220 received two doses of AZD1222 and 26 received two doses of the MenACWY control vaccine. Enrollment into the trials was organized by age into subgroups of 18-55, 56-69 and 70-plus years, and those subgroups contained roughly 150, 30 and 60 TCR-sequenced participants, respectively.

In light of the paper, this sample's time point label describes: baseline before first vaccination. The vaccinee samples were drawn from two UK trials, COV001 and COV002, one of which was a single-blind randomized controlled phase 2/3 trial testing AZD1222 (ChAdOx1 nCoV-19) in healthy adults. For TCRbeta chain sequencing, PBMC samples were collected from trial participants at day 0 and at day 28 after the second dose. The CDR3 regions of human TCRbeta chains were subjected to immunosequencing. From the authors' description of their analysis: TCRs in the repertoires were compared against a reference library of SARS-CoV-2-specific TCRs that had been generated with the MIRA antigen-specificity platform. Breadth was defined as the fraction of unique TCRs that were SARS-CoV-2-associated. Depth was defined as the fraction of total T cells that were SARS-CoV-2-associated. Using the MIRA data, every spike-specific TCR was mapped to the spike region that the TCR reacted to and assigned to either a CD4 or a CD8 class. Log10-transformed breadth and depth values were compared by one-way ANOVA with Sidak's multiple comparisons tests. As stored in TCRdb, this immuneACCESS dataset retains in-frame rearrangements with V and J assigned. A fraction of the clones does not appear; measured against another copy, unresolved V genes explain less than half of the discrepancy, and the remainder lacks a known reason. D and trimming come from the DNA, and the V and J calls and clone size come from that table. This sample comprises around 200,000 clones, 88% of them detected only once. Together, the top ten hold 7.7% of the sample.

The germline V gene yields SGDLS for CDR1 and YYNGEE for CDR2. The CDR3 goes from the cysteine to the phenylalanine over 17 residues. Of all the DNA, just the CDR3 is kept, 51 bases in frame from base 1. The germline ends are 18 bases apart after V is trimmed by 3 bases and J by 0 bases. This clone showed up just a few times. It has no known antigen specificity. Base quality data are lacking; no much larger clone is found one base away. Beyond this particular receptor, the publication reports: Participants were mostly white British, with more females than males. The authors suggested clonal diversity may have been underestimated. Reportedly, almost half of the unique spike-specific TCRs recognized epitopes lying outside the regions that are mutated in the B.1.351 and B.1.1.7 variants. A significant rise in spike-specific TCR breadth and depth was observed after two AZD1222 doses relative to day 0 and relative to MenACWY recipients. Conclusions about previously exposed vaccinees are limited because only six or seven AZD1222 recipients were SARS-CoV-2 seropositive at baseline. The whole spike protein was spanned by vaccine-associated CD4 TCRs, and dominant responses were seen in regions 160-218 and 743-854. Because no day 14 peak-response samples were available, repertoires were characterized only after the peak T cell response. The 56-69-year group was small, and its depth increase did not reach significance, likely because of low power.

This chain joins TRBV9 to TRBJ1-1; the D gene identity is not certain. This TCR came from an adult in good health. Sequenced here: peripheral blood, sampled on day 0 of AZD1222 vaccination. The nucleotide sequence is TGTGCCAGCAGCGCGTTGACTACCCAACTATTGAACACTGAAGCTTTCTTT. It specifies CASSALTTQLLNTEAFF.